The 28 T cell receptor beta chains given below trace back to one sample, sequenced in a study of T-cell memory formation after mild COVID-19. Each CDR3 protein gets one entry after TCRdb re-called the 5' RACE reads with MiXCR. The sample yields about 360,000 distinct CDR3 sequences, approximately 15% seen once. Sequencing was done on a sample of PBMCs or a T cell subset sorted from them (not recorded which). Receptors originate from a man aged 18 to 29 who had mild COVID-19 (a few samples of this study predate the infection). Cell type and time point are not known.

This clonotype has at least ten counts. V gene TRBV7-2 combines with J gene TRBJ2-3, with D possibly TRBD2 on 6 matching bases. Deletions cut 8 bases from V and 0 bases from J, with 9 bases between. This CDR3 comprises 13 residues. Germline V lookup: CDR1 SGHTA, CDR2 FQGNSA. The chain's CDR3 is CASASESTDTQYF. CDR3 sequence (DNA): TGTGCCAGCGCTAGCGAGAGCACAGATACGCAGTATTTT.

This clonotype was counted only a few times. This sequence joins TRBV3-1 and TRBJ1-2; 8 bases line up with TRBD1. Trimming took 3 bases from V and 4 from J; bases not matched to a gene: 4. The CDR3 loop spans 14 amino acids. CDR1 and CDR2 from the germline V gene are LGHDT and YNNKEL (reference sequence). The CDR3 DNA follows: TGTGCCAGCAGCCAGGTGGACAGGGCCTATGGCTACACCTTC. It specifies CASSQVDRAYGYTF.

The gene calls are TRBV7-2 and TRBJ2-1, with D maybe TRBD1 (5 bases). Germline V gene data show CDR1 as SGHTA and CDR2 as FQGNSA. The ends were cut back, 5 bases at V and 6 bases at J, with 14 bases in the middle. This CDR3 is 14 amino acids long. DNA of the CDR3: TGTGCCAGCAGCGCCCCAGGGTTCCCCAATGAGCAGTTCTTC. This codes for CASSAPGFPNEQFF.

J is TRBJ2-6 and V is TRBV5-1; D is ambiguous. The CDR3 sequence is 14 residues long. Germline V gene sequence: CDR1 SGHRS, CDR2 YFSETQ. Trimming pared 4 bases from V and 0 bases from J, leaving 5 bases between. DNA of the CDR3: TGCGCCAGCAGCACTTACTCTGGGGCCAACGTCCTGACTTTC. Translation: CASSTYSGANVLTF.

There are many counts of this clonotype. V gene TRBV4-1 combines with J gene TRBJ2-1, with 7 bases aligning to TRBD2. The V segment lost 1 base and the J segment 2 bases; nucleotides outside the gene matches: 2. CDR3 length: 15 residues. CDR1 and CDR2 (germline): MGHRA, YSYEKL. The CDR3 DNA follows: TGCGCCAGCAGCCAAGGACTAGCCGCCTACAATGAGCAGTTCTTC. This translates into CASSQGLAAYNEQFF.

This clonotype was detected many times. Its ends do not fully match the called genes, so a read error is possible. This chain connects TRBV5-1 to TRBJ2-3, with D possibly matching TRBD1 (5 bases). CDR1 is SGHRS and CDR2 is YFSETQ in the germline V gene. The CDR3 totals 15 residues. The CDR3 bases are TGTGCCAGCAGCCCTGACAGCACTAGCACAGATACGCAGTATTTT. This encodes CASSPDSTSTDTQYF.

V usage is TRBV5-5 and J usage is TRBJ2-7, with D possibly being TRBD1 or TRBD2 (5 bases each). CDR1 is SGHKS, CDR2 YYEKEE, per germline (reference sequence). CDR3 length: 15 residues. V lost 5 bases, J lost 4 bases, and 19 bases lay in between. CDR3 DNA: TGTGCCAGCAGGGAAGCCGGGACCCGAGGATACGAGCAGTACGTC. Its protein product is CASREAGTRGYEQYV.

V usage is TRBV27 and J usage is TRBJ2-7, with D tentatively TRBD1 (7 bases). The CDR3 sequence is 17 residues long. Trimming left V 3 bases short and J 3 bases short, with 21 bases between. Germline lookup yields CDR1 MNHEY and CDR2 SMNVEV (reference sequence). In DNA form, the CDR3 reads TGTGCCAGCAGTTTTAGTGCGGAGACAGGGACTTTCTACGAGCAGTACTTC. This translates into CASSFSAETGTFYEQYF.

This clonotype has just a few counts. The rearrangement uses TRBV10-3 and TRBJ2-2; TRBD2 is a possible D gene (5 bases). Trimming left V 4 bases short and J 4 bases short, with 16 bases between. The germline CDR1 and CDR2 sequences are ENHRY and SYGVKD. The CDR3 length is 16 residues. DNA of the CDR3: TGTGCCATCAGTGGCAGCGGTAGACTCTCCACCGGGGAGCTGTTTTTT. It is translated as CAISGSGRLSTGELFF.

The chain recombines TRBV10-2 with TRBJ2-5, with D perhaps matching TRBD1 or TRBD2 (6 bases each). CDR3 length: 12 residues. V lost 7 bases to trimming and J lost 5 bases, with 11 bases between them. Germline-derived CDR1 and CDR2 are WSHSY and SAAADI. The CDR3 nucleotides are TGCGCCAGCAAGGGGGGAAGCGAGACCCAGTACTTC. This codes for CASKGGSETQYF.

The chain couples TRBV15 to TRBJ2-5; possible D gene TRBD1, 5 bases. CDR3 length: 15 residues. Germline V CDR1 and CDR2: LNHNV, YYDKDF (reference sequence). The germline V and J ends were trimmed by 2 bases and 0 bases, with 10 bases remaining between them. The CDR3 sequence: CATSRRRTYQETQYF. The CDR3 region has the DNA TGTGCCACCAGCAGACGTCGGACATACCAAGAGACCCAGTACTTC.

The rearrangement uses TRBV5-1 and TRBJ2-2; D unclear. The germline V and J ends were trimmed by 0 bases and 8 bases, with 14 bases remaining between them. Per germline, CDR1 SGHRS and CDR2 YFSETQ. The length of the CDR3 is 15 residues. CDR3 nucleotide sequence: TGCGCCAGCAGCTTGGAAGCAGAAGGGCGAGGGGAGCTGTTTTTT. It specifies CASSLEAEGRGELFF.

J is TRBJ1-1 and V is TRBV12-3 or TRBV12-4; D is unclear. The CDR3 covers 16 residues. V dropped 8 bases and J dropped 0 bases, with 19 bases sitting between them. This CDR3 is CASHPGSRPMNTEAFF. In DNA, the CDR3 is TGTGCCAGCCATCCGGGCTCCCGGCCTATGAACACTGAAGCTTTCTTT.

In this sample, this clonotype turned up a few times. This chain joins TRBV6-6 and TRBJ1-4; D is perhaps TRBD1 (5 bases). Deletions cut 2 bases from V and 0 bases from J, with 13 bases between. Germline CDR1 is MNHNY and CDR2 is SVGAGI (reference sequence). CDR3 size: 17 residues. As DNA, the CDR3 is TGTGCCAGCAGTTACCAGGGTGGCCGTGCAACTAATGAAAAACTGTTTTTT. Amino acids: CASSYQGGRATNEKLFF.

In this sample, this clonotype turned up a few times. This chain links TRBV20-1 with TRBJ2-2; TRBD1 matches 10 bases. Trimming removed 6 bases from V and 6 bases from J; junction bases left unmatched: 4. This CDR3 region has 13 residues. Looked up from germline, CDR1 is DFQATT and CDR2 is SNEGSKA (reference sequence). This chain's CDR3 is CSAQTGGSGELFF. The CDR3 region has the DNA TGCAGTGCGCAGACAGGGGGCTCCGGGGAGCTGTTTTTT.

This clonotype was seen ten or more times. This chain links TRBV2 with TRBJ2-2; D unresolved. Trimming shortened V by 3 bases and J by 0 bases, and 8 bases separated the two germline ends. The CDR3 contains 15 residues. The germline V gene encodes CDR1 SNHLY and CDR2 FYNNEI. Written as DNA, the CDR3 is TGTGCCAGCAGTGAGGGCAATTCGAACACCGGGGAGCTGTTTTTT. This gives the protein CASSEGNSNTGELFF.

In regard to this clonotype: A much larger clone lies a single base off, so this may be a read error. This sequence joins TRBV4-1 and TRBJ2-7, with 7 bases fitting TRBD1. Germline-derived CDR1 and CDR2 are MGHRA and YSYEKL. This CDR3 has 15 amino acids. CDR3 protein: CASSQVTGAGYDQYF. The CDR3 DNA is TGCGCCAGCAGCCAAGTCACAGGGGCTGGCTACGATCAGTACTTC.

The V call is TRBV4-1, the J call TRBJ2-1; D is uncertain. Germline V gives CDR1 MGHRA, CDR2 YSYEKL. Deletions cut 11 bases from V and 7 bases from J, with 12 bases between. The CDR3 spans 11 residues. The CDR3 DNA reads as TGCGCCTACCACGGGTATAATGAGCAGTTCTTC. Amino acids: CAYHGYNEQFF.

This clonotype was detected only a few times. The rearrangement links TRBV6-5 to TRBJ2-2; tentatively, D is TRBD2 (5 bases). Germline lookup yields CDR1 MNHEY and CDR2 SVGAGI. The CDR3 loop spans 15 amino acids. Trimming took off 6 bases at V and 0 bases at J, with 11 bases between the two ends. DNA for the CDR3: TGTGCCAGCAGATTAGCGAGCGCGAACACCGGGGAGCTGTTTTTT. It yields the protein CASRLASANTGELFF.

This clonotype occurred many times. The chain combines TRBV20-1 with TRBJ2-1, with no clear D. Germline V gene data show CDR1 as DFQATT and CDR2 as SNEGSKA (reference sequence). Trimming took 3 bases from V and 8 from J, leaving 8 bases between them. This CDR3 region has 11 residues. CDR3 region: CSARVLDEQFF. CDR3 DNA: TGCAGTGCTAGGGTCCTCGATGAGCAGTTCTTC.

This chain links TRBV15 with TRBJ2-5; D is unclear. V lost 4 bases, J lost 5 bases, and 20 bases lay in between. The V gene's germline CDR1 is LNHNV and CDR2 YYDKDF (reference sequence). The CDR3 has 16 amino acids. As DNA, the CDR3 is TGTGCCACCAGCACCTCGGGTCAGGTCCTCCGTGAGACCCAGTACTTC. Translated, it gives CATSTSGQVLRETQYF.

This clonotype was recorded at least ten times. The chain uses TRBV9 and TRBJ2-2; 7 bases fit TRBD1. V lost 4 bases, J lost 2 bases, and 8 bases stayed unmatched. The CDR3 spans 16 residues. CDR1 is SGDLS and CDR2 is YYNGEE in the germline V gene. The DNA of the CDR3 is TGTGCCAGCAGCAACCGGGACAGAATTAACACCGGGGAGCTGTTTTTT. Translating gives CASSNRDRINTGELFF.

This clonotype was observed a handful of times. The genes are TRBV20-1 and TRBJ2-7; 11 bases map to TRBD2. The CDR3 length is 14 residues. The germline CDR1 and CDR2 sequences are DFQATT and SNEGSKA (reference sequence). Trimming took 4 bases from V and 6 from J; bases not matched to a gene: 8. In nucleotides, the CDR3 is TGCAGTGCTACGCTAGCGGGGGGAACGAGCGAGCAGTACGTC. It codes for CSATLAGGTSEQYV.

The V call is TRBV7-2, the J call TRBJ2-1, with unresolved D. This CDR3 region has 12 residues. Germline assignment: CDR1 SGHTA and CDR2 FQGNSA. V lost 5 bases, J lost 10 bases, and 12 bases lay in between. This chain's CDR3 is CASSPLKREQFF. CDR3 in DNA: TGTGCCAGCAGCCCACTGAAGCGCGAGCAGTTCTTC.

This chain joins TRBV12-5 and TRBJ2-3; 13 bases map to TRBD2. This CDR3 contains 16 residues. V lost 10 bases to trimming and J lost 1 base; unmatched junction nucleotides: 8. From germline, CDR1 is LGHNT and CDR2 FRNRAP. This CDR3 is CATSIGTSGGTDTQYF. CDR3 in DNA: TGTGCTACCTCAATTGGGACTAGCGGGGGCACAGATACGCAGTATTTT.

This clonotype was counted only a few times. V and J are TRBV7-6 and TRBJ2-7; no definite D call. There are 12 residues in the CDR3. Germline V lookup: CDR1 SGHVS, CDR2 FNYEAQ. V lost 2 bases and J lost 5, with 7 bases in between. CDR3 sequence: CASSLSSDEQYF. The DNA for the CDR3 is TGTGCCAGCAGCTTATCCAGCGACGAGCAGTACTTC.

This clonotype has a handful of counts. The chain carries TRBV28 and TRBJ2-5, with D maybe TRBD1 (5 bases). The CDR3 consists of 14 residues. Germline V gives CDR1 MDHEN, CDR2 SYDVKM. Deletions cut 3 bases from V and 5 bases from J, with 13 bases between. The CDR3 DNA reads as TGTGCCAGCAGTTTTATCTCGTCAGGGGAGACCCAGTACTTC. Encoded protein: CASSFISSGETQYF.

V is TRBV5-1 and J is TRBJ2-7, with a weak D call TRBD2 (6 bases). In germline, CDR1 is SGHRS, CDR2 YFSETQ. The CDR3 consists of 15 residues. V was shortened by 5 bases and J by 0 bases, with 15 bases between the two germline ends. Written as DNA, the CDR3 is TGCGCCAGCAGTTCCAGCGGGCGAAGCTCCTACGAGCAGTACGTC. This translates into CASSSSGRSSYEQYV.